This TCR beta chain emerged from a study of T-cell reconstitution after alpha-beta-depleted transplantation in children. Unique molecular identifiers were incorporated into the prepared TCRbeta library. Using its own MiXCR run on the PCR reads, TCRdb lists one record per CDR3 protein. The table includes around 600,000 distinct CDR3 sequences, over 9.5% detected once. This clonotype has ten or more counts. Germline CDR1 reads SGHAT; CDR2 reads FQNNGV. The CDR3 sequence is 13 residues long. Trimming removed 4 bases at V and 6 bases at J, with 10 bases between. This rearrangement joins TRBV11-2 to TRBJ2-4; the D is unclear. The input for sequencing was PBMCs from the stem cell graft donor, taken from the stem cell graft. This clonotype was obtained from a human donor who donated a stem cell graft to a child with acute myeloid leukemia. CDR3 sequence (DNA): TGTGCCAGCAGCTCAACAGTGGGAAACATTCAGTACTTC. The encoded protein is CASSSTVGNIQYF.